This section outlines one T cell receptor (beta chain) sequence together with its context. As yet, its antigen is unknown. In germline, CDR1 is KGHSH, CDR2 LQKENI. Trimming pared 5 bases from V and 3 bases from J, leaving 7 bases between. This CDR3 is built from 12 residues. TCRdb called the 5' RACE reads again in MiXCR, with one record for every CDR3 protein. Among 150,000 to 200,000 distinct CDR3 sequences, 10% to 15% were seen once, and the ten largest hold 2.5% to 3.5%. These data come from a study of T-cell memory formation after mild COVID-19. Study results and limitations: Contracting CD4+ clones sat mainly in CM and EM; CD8+ in EMRA.

The sequence was collected from a man between 18 and 29 years old who had mild COVID-19 (a few samples of this study predate the infection). Cell type and time point are not known. Input material: PBMCs or a T cell subset sorted from them (not recorded which). This sequence joins TRBV18 and TRBJ2-5; D uncertain. The CDR3 loop reads CASSSDEETQYF. The CDR3 DNA is TGTGCCAGCTCATCAGATGAAGAGACCCAGTACTTC.